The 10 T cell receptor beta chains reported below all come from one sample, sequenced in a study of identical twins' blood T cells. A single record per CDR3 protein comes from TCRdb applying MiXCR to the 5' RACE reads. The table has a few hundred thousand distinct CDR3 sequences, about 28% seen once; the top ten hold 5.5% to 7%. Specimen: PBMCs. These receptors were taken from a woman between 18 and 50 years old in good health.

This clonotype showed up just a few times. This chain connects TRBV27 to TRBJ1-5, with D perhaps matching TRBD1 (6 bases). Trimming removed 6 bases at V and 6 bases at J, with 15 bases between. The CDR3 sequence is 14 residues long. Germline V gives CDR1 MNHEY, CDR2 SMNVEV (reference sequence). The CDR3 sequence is CASRDSRRTQPQHF. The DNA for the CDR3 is TGTGCCAGCAGGGACAGTAGACGTACTCAGCCCCAGCATTTT.

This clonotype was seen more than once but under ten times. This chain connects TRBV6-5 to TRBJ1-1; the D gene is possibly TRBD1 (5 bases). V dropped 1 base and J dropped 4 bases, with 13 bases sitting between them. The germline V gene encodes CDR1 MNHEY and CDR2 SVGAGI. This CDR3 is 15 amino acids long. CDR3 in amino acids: CASSYWGGTGTEAFF. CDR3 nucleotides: TGTGCCAGCAGTTACTGGGGTGGGACTGGCACTGAAGCTTTCTTT.

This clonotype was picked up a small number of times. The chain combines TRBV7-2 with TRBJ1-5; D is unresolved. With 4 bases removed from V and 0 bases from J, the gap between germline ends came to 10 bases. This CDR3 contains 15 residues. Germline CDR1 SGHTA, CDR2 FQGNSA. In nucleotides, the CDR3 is TGTGCCAGCAGCTCTAGCAGAGGTAGCAATCAGCCCCAGCATTTT. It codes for CASSSSRGSNQPQHF.

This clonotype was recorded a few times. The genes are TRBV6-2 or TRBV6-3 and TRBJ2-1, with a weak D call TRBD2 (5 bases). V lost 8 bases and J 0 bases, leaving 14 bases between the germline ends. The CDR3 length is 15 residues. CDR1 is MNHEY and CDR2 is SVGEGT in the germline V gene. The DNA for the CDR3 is TGTGCCAGCTCCAAGCGGACGAGCTCCTACAATGAGCAGTTCTTC. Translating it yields CASSKRTSSYNEQFF.

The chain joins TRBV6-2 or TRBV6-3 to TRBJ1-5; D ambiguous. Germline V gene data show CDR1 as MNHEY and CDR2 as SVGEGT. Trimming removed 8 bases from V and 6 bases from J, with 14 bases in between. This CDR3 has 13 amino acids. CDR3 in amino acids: CASGLLQSQPQHF. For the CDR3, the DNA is TGTGCCAGCGGGTTGCTCCAGAGTCAGCCCCAGCATTTT.

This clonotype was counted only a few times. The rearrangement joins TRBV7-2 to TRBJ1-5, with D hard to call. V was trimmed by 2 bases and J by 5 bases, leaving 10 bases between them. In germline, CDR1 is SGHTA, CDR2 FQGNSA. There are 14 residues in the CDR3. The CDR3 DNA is TGTGCCAGCAGCTTACGACAAGGCGATCAGCCCCAGCATTTT. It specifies CASSLRQGDQPQHF.

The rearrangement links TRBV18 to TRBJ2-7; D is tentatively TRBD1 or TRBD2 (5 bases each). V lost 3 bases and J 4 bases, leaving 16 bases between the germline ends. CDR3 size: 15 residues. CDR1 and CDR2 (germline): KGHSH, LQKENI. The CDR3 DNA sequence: TGTGCCAGCTCACCGGTCGTTGGGGGATCGTACGAGCAGTACTTC. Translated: CASSPVVGGSYEQYF.

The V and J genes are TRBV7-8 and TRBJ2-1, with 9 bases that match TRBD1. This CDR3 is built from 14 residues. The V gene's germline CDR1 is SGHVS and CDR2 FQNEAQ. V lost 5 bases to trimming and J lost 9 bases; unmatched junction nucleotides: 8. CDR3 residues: CASSAGTGNREQFF. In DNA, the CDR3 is TGTGCCAGCAGCGCCGGGACAGGGAATCGTGAGCAGTTCTTC.

DNA of the CDR3: TGCAGTGGCCTAGCGACAGATACGCAGTATTTT. Protein product: CSGLATDTQYF. The rearrangement joins TRBV20-1 to TRBJ2-3, with D possibly being TRBD2 (6 bases). This CDR3 spans 11 amino acids. V lost 7 bases, J lost 3 bases, and 8 bases lay in between. Germline values: CDR1 DFQATT, CDR2 SNEGSKA (reference sequence).

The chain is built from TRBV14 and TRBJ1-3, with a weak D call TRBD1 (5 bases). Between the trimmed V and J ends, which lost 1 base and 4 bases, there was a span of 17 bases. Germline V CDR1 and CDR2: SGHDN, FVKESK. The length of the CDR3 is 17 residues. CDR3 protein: CASSQGVGALQGNTIYF. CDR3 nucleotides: TGTGCCAGCAGCCAAGGAGTAGGGGCCCTGCAGGGAAACACCATATATTTT.